Sequencing of this T cell receptor beta chain was carried out in a study of identical twins. Broader study findings: For out-of-frame beta sequences, excess twin sharing was weaker.

The CDR3 is made up of 14 amino acids. Germline CDR1 and CDR2: MNHEY and SMNVEV (reference sequence). V was shortened by 3 bases and J by 4 bases, with 12 bases between the two germline ends. This clonotype was picked up many times. The antigen remains undetermined. TCRdb itself ran the 5' RACE reads through MiXCR, one entry per CDR3 protein. The table includes approximately 140,000 distinct CDR3 sequences, roughly 3.2% detected once. All donors were healthy Caucasians. Sequencing was performed on memory T cells sorted from blood. The receptor's source is a man aged 18-30 years in good health. The chain couples TRBV27 to TRBJ1-1; D perhaps matches TRBD1 (5 bases). This CDR3 is CASSFAQGGTEAFF. The CDR3 DNA reads as TGTGCCAGCAGTTTTGCTCAGGGAGGCACTGAAGCTTTCTTT.